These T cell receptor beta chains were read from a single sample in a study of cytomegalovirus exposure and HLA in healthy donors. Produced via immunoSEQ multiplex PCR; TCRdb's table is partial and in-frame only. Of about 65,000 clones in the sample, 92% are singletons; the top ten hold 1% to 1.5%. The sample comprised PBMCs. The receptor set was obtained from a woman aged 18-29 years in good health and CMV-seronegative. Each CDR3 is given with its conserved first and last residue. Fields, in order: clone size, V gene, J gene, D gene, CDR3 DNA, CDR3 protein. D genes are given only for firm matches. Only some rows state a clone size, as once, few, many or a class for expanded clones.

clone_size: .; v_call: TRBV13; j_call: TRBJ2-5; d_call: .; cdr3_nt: TGTGCCAGCAGCCTGGGACACCTCCGGGAGACCCAGTACTTC; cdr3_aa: CASSLGHLRETQYF
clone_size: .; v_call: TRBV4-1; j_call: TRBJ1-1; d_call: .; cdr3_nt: TGCGCCAGCAGCCAAGATCCGGTCCCCCCGGCTTTCTTT; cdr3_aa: CASSQDPVPPAFF
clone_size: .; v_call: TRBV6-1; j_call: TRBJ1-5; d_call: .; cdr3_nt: TGTGCCAGCAGCGCTGGACAACCCAATCAGCCCCAGCATTTT; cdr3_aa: CASSAGQPNQPQHF
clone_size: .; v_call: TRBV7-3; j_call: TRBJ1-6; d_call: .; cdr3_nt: TGTGCCAGCAGCTTCGGAGGGAATAATTCACCCCTCCACTTT; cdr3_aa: CASSFGGNNSPLHF
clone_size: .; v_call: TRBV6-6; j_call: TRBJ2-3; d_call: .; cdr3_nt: TGTGCCAGCAGTTACTCTCGCGGACTGAGCACAGATACGCAGTATTTT; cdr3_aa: CASSYSRGLSTDTQYF
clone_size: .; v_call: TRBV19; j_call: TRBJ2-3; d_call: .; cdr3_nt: TGTGCCAGTAGTGGGACACCTCGCACAGATACGCAGTATTTT; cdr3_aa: CASSGTPRTDTQYF
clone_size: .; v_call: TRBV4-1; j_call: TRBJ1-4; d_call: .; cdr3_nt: TGCGCCAGCAGCCAAGATTCGGGGGGGACTAATGAAAAACTGTTTTTT; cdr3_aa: CASSQDSGGTNEKLFF
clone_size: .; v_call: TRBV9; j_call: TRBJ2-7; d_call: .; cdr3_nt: TGTGCCAGCAGCGCTAGGCCGAGCTCCTACGAGCAGTACTTC; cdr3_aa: CASSARPSSYEQYF
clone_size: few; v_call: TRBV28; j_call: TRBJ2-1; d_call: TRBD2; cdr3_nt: TGTGCCAGCAGTTCCCCGACTAGCGGGGTTTACAATGAGCAGTTCTTC; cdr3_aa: CASSSPTSGVYNEQFF
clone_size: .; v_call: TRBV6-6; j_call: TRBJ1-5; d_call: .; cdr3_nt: TGTGCCAGCAGTTACACAGGGAATAGCAATCAGCCCCAGCATTTT; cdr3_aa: CASSYTGNSNQPQHF
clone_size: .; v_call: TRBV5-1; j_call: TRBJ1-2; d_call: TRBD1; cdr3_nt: TGCGCCAGCAGCCCCGGACAGGATCCTGGCTACACCTTC; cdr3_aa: CASSPGQDPGYTF
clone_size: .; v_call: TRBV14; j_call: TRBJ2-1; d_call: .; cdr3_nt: TGTGCCAGCAGCCAAGTGTCTAAAGCCTACAATGAGCAGTTCTTC; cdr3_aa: CASSQVSKAYNEQFF
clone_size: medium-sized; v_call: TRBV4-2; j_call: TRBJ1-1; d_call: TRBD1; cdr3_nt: TGTGCCAGCAGCCAAGTCTCCGACAGGGGAAGGGACGAAGCTTTCTTT; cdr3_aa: CASSQVSDRGRDEAFF
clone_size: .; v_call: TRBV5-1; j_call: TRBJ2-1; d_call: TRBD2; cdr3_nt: TGCGCCAGCAGCTGGATAGCGGGAGTGGTCAATGAGCAGTTCTTC; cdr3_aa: CASSWIAGVVNEQFF
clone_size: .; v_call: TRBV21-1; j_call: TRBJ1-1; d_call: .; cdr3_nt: TGTGCCAGAGATACAGAGAACACTGAAGCTTTCTTT; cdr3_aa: CARDTENTEAFF
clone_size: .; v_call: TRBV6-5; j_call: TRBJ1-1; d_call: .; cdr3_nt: TGTGCCAGCAGTTACGGTAAGACAGGAGAAGCTTTCTTT; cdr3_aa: CASSYGKTGEAFF
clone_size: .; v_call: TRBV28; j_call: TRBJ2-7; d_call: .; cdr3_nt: TGTGCCAGCGGGCGGCCCAGGGATCACGAGCAGTACTTC; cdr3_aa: CASGRPRDHEQYF
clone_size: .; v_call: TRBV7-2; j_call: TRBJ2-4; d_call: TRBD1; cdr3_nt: TGTGCCAGCAGCTCGGACAGGGGAAAAAACATTCAGTACTTC; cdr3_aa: CASSSDRGKNIQYF
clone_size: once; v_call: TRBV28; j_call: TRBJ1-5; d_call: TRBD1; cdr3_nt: TGTGCCAGCAGTTCAGGGGACAGGGGGGTTTTTCAGCCCCAGCATTTT; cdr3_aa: CASSSGDRGVFQPQHF
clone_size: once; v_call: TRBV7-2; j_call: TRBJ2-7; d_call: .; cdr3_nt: TGTGCCAGCAGCCTTAATGGTAATACGGGCTACGAGCAGTACTTC; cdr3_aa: CASSLNGNTGYEQYF
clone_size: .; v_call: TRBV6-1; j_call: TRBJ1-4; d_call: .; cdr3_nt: TGTGCCAGCAGTGAGTCATATCTAAGCGGTGAAAAACTGTTTTTT; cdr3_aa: CASSESYLSGEKLFF
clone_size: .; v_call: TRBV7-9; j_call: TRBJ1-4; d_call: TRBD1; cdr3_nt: TGTGCCAGCAGCTTACCGGTGACAGGGTTGAATGAAAAACTGTTTTTT; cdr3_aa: CASSLPVTGLNEKLFF
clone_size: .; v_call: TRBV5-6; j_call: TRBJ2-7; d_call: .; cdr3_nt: TGTGCCAGCAGCTGGAGCCGGGAGCTAGCCCTCGAGCAGTACTTC; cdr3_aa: CASSWSRELALEQYF
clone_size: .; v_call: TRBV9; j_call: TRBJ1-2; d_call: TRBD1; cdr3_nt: TGTGCCAGCAGCCCAGGAGGGACAGGGGGCCACTATGGCTACACCTTC; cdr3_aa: CASSPGGTGGHYGYTF
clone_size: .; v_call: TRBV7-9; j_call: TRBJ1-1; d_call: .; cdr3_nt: TGTGCCAGCAGCTTAGTTCGGGGGAACACTGAAGCTTTCTTT; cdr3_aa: CASSLVRGNTEAFF
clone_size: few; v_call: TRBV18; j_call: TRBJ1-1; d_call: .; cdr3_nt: TGTGCCAGCTCACCAGGAACAGGTGGCACTGAAGCTTTCTTT; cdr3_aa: CASSPGTGGTEAFF
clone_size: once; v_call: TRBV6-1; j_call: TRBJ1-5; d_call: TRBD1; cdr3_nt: TGTGCCAGCAATCCGACAGGGAGCAATCAGCCCCAGCATTTT; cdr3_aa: CASNPTGSNQPQHF
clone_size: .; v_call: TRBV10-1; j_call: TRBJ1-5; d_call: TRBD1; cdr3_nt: TGCGCCAGCACCGAATACCAAAGGGACAGGGTGAGCAATCAGCCCCAGCATTTT; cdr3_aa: CASTEYQRDRVSNQPQHF
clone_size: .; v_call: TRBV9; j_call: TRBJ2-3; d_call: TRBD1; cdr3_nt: TGTGCCAGCAGCGTAGTCGGGACAGAGTCCCCAGATACGCAGTATTTT; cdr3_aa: CASSVVGTESPDTQYF
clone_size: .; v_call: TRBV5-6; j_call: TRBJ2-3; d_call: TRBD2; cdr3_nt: TGTGCCAGCAGCTTGGGGTGGTTAGCGGGGGGGCCCGGGACAGATACGCAGTATTTT; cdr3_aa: CASSLGWLAGGPGTDTQYF
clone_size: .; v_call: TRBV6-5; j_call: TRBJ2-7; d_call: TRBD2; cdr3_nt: TGTGCCAGCAGTTGGGACCCGGGACTACGGAGCGAGCAGTACTTC; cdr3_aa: CASSWDPGLRSEQYF
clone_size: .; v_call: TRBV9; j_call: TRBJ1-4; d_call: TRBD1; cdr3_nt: TGTGCCAGCAGCTCCAGCGAAGGGACAGGGAATGAAAAACTGTTTTTT; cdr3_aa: CASSSSEGTGNEKLFF
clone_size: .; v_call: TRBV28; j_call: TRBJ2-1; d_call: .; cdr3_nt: TGTGCCAGCAGTCCCCTCCGGGACATCTACAATGAGCAGTTCTTC; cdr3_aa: CASSPLRDIYNEQFF
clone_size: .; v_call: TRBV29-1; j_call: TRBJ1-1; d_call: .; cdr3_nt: TGCAGCTCGTGTACTGGAGGGAACACTGAAGCTTTCTTT; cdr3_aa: CSSCTGGNTEAFF
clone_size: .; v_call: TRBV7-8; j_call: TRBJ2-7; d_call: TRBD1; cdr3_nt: TGTGCCAGCAGTATACTATCGACAGGGGCCTACGAGCAGTACTTC; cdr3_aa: CASSILSTGAYEQYF
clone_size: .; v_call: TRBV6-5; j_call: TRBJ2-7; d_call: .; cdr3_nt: TGTGCCAGCCACAACCCACAGGGCTACTACGAGCAGTACTTC; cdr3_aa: CASHNPQGYYEQYF
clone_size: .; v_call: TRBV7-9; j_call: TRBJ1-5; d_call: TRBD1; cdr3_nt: TGTGCCAGCAGCCGGACAGGCCCAGGGGGCAATCAGCCCCAGCATTTT; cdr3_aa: CASSRTGPGGNQPQHF
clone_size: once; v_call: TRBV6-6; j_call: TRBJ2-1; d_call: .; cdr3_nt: TGTGCCAGCCGGACAGACTACAATGAGCAGTTCTTC; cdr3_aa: CASRTDYNEQFF
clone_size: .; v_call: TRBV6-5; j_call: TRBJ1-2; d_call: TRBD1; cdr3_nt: TGTGCCAGCAGCAAACAGGGGAGCTATGGCTACACCTTC; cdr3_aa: CASSKQGSYGYTF
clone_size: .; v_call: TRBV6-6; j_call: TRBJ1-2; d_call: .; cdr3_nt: TGTGCCAGCAAATCGATAGAAAGGGGCGGAAGTGGCTACACCTTC; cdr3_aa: CASKSIERGGSGYTF
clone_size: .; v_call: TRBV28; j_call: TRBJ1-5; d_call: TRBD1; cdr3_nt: TGTGCCAGCAGTTTAGGGACAGGAGATAGCAATCAGCCCCAGCATTTT; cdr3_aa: CASSLGTGDSNQPQHF
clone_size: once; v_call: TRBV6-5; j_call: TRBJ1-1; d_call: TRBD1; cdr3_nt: TGTGCCAGCTGGACCGGGACAGGGAACACTGAAGCTTTCTTT; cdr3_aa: CASWTGTGNTEAFF
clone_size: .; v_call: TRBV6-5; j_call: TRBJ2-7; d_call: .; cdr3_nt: TGTGCCAGCAGTGACCGACAGGCGTTCGGCTTC; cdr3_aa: CASSDRQAFGF
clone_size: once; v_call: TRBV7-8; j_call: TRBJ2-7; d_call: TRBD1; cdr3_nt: TGTGCCAGCAGCCCCACGACAGGGTCCCACGAGCAGTACTTC; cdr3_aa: CASSPTTGSHEQYF
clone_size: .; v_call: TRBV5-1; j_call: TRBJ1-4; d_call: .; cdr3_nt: TGCGCCAGCAGCGTGGGCCAGGGTGGAACTAATGAAAAACTGTTTTTT; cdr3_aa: CASSVGQGGTNEKLFF
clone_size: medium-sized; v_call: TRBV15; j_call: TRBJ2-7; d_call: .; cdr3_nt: TGTGCCACCAGCAGAGATAGAGGAGGAGAGCAGTACTTC; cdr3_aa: CATSRDRGGEQYF
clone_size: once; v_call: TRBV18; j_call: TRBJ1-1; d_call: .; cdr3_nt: TGTGCCAGCTCACTCTTGGGCCGGAACACTGAAGCTTTCTTT; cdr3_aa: CASSLLGRNTEAFF
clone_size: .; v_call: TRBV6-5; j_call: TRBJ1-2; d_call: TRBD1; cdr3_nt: TGTGCCAGCAGTTGGGACAGGGGAGGTGGCTACACCTTC; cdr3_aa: CASSWDRGGGYTF
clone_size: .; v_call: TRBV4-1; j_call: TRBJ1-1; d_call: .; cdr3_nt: TGCGCCAGCAGCCAAGTCACGGTTGACACTGAAGCTTTCTTT; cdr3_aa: CASSQVTVDTEAFF
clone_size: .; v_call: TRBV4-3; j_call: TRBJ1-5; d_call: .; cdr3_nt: TGCGCCAGCAGCCAAGGGACGGGCGGGAATCAGCCCCAGCATTTT; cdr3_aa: CASSQGTGGNQPQHF
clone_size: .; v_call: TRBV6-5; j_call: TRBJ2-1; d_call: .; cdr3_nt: TGTGCCAGCAGTTACCGCTCCGCGGATGAGCAGTTCTTC; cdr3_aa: CASSYRSADEQFF
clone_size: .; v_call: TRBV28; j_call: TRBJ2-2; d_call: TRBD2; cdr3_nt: TGTGCCAGCAGTCCGCCGGGGAGGGGCACCGGGGAGCTGTTTTTT; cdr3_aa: CASSPPGRGTGELFF
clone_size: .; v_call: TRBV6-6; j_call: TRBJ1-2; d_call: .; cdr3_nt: TGTGCCAGCAGTTACTCGTGGCAGGGGATCTATGGCTACACCTTC; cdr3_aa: CASSYSWQGIYGYTF